This is a list of T cell receptor beta chains from one sample in a study of T cells after yellow fever vaccination. TCRdb passed the 5' RACE reads through MiXCR, listing each CDR3 protein once. Here the sample spans 450,000 to 650,000 distinct CDR3 sequences, around a fifth being singletons. The input for sequencing was PBMCs, taken about 21 days after the first yellow fever vaccination. The source is a man in his late teens or twenties who received the YFV17D yellow fever vaccine. Both conserved end residues are part of each CDR3. D genes are given only for firm matches. Clone sizes are given selectively: once, few, many, or a class where the clone is expanded.

j_gene: TRBJ1-3
abundance: few
v_gene: TRBV4-3
d_gene: -
CDR3aa: CASSRQGHLISGNTIYF
CDR3nt: TGCGCCAGCAGCCGTCAGGGGCACCTTATCTCTGGAAACACCATATATTTT

j_gene: TRBJ2-1
abundance: -
v_gene: TRBV4-2
d_gene: TRBD2
CDR3aa: CASSQGVGRGVYNEQFF
CDR3nt: TGTGCCAGCAGCCAAGGCGTAGGACGGGGGGTGTACAATGAGCAGTTCTTC

j_gene: TRBJ2-5
abundance: -
v_gene: TRBV2
d_gene: TRBD1
CDR3aa: CASRGDRQETQYF
CDR3nt: TGTGCCAGCAGGGGGGACAGACAAGAGACCCAGTACTTC

j_gene: TRBJ2-3
abundance: -
v_gene: TRBV11-1
d_gene: TRBD2
CDR3aa: CASSSTGFGRGGSRVAQYF
CDR3nt: TGTGCCAGCAGCTCAACCGGTTTCGGGCGGGGGGGCTCGAGAGTTGCGCAGTATTTT

j_gene: TRBJ2-1
abundance: many
v_gene: TRBV7-9
d_gene: -
CDR3aa: CASSLLSVIYNEQFF
CDR3nt: TGTGCCAGCAGCTTACTTAGCGTAATCTACAATGAGCAGTTCTTC

j_gene: TRBJ2-7
abundance: few
v_gene: TRBV4-3
d_gene: -
CDR3aa: CASSQNSAVGRDTYEQYF
CDR3nt: TGCGCCAGCAGCCAAAATTCCGCCGTAGGCAGGGATACATACGAGCAGTACTTC

j_gene: TRBJ1-1
abundance: -
v_gene: TRBV15
d_gene: -
CDR3aa: CATSREDGPEAFF
CDR3nt: TGTGCCACCAGCAGAGAGGATGGGCCTGAAGCTTTCTTT

j_gene: TRBJ1-1
abundance: few
v_gene: TRBV7-9
d_gene: -
CDR3aa: CASSPWGAFF
CDR3nt: TGTGCCAGCAGCCCCTGGGGAGCTTTCTTT

j_gene: TRBJ1-1
abundance: -
v_gene: TRBV19
d_gene: -
CDR3aa: CASSMTNAEAFF
CDR3nt: TGTGCCAGTAGTATGACGAACGCTGAAGCTTTCTTT

j_gene: TRBJ2-3
abundance: -
v_gene: TRBV10-1
d_gene: TRBD2
CDR3aa: CASSGGLAGPTDTQYF
CDR3nt: TGCGCCAGCAGTGGAGGACTAGCGGGGCCCACAGATACGCAGTATTTT

j_gene: TRBJ2-1
abundance: many
v_gene: TRBV5-1
d_gene: -
CDR3aa: CASSPYDWGSEQFF
CDR3nt: TGCGCCAGCAGCCCGTACGACTGGGGGAGTGAGCAGTTCTTC

j_gene: TRBJ1-2
abundance: many
v_gene: TRBV5-1
d_gene: -
CDR3aa: CASSFGGDYGYTF
CDR3nt: TGCGCCAGCAGCTTCGGGGGCGACTATGGCTACACCTTC

j_gene: TRBJ2-5
abundance: few
v_gene: TRBV12-3/TRBV12-4
d_gene: TRBD2
CDR3aa: CASTPSGGEETQYF
CDR3nt: TGTGCCAGCACCCCCAGCGGGGGCGAGGAGACCCAGTACTTC

j_gene: TRBJ2-2
abundance: few
v_gene: TRBV24-1
d_gene: -
CDR3aa: CATSDSAEGGDHGELFF
CDR3nt: TGTGCCACCAGTGATTCCGCCGAGGGGGGCGACCACGGGGAGCTGTTTTTT

j_gene: TRBJ1-6
abundance: few
v_gene: TRBV7-7
d_gene: -
CDR3aa: CASSASGTANSPLHF
CDR3nt: TGTGCTAGCAGCGCCTCCGGGACGGCGAATTCACCCCTCCACTTT

j_gene: TRBJ2-3
abundance: few
v_gene: TRBV20-1
d_gene: TRBD2
CDR3aa: CSATTSGGTDTQYF
CDR3nt: TGCAGTGCTACCACTAGCGGGGGAACAGATACGCAGTATTTT

j_gene: TRBJ1-4
abundance: few
v_gene: TRBV5-4
d_gene: -
CDR3aa: CASSQTSAVGEKLFF
CDR3nt: TGTGCCAGCAGCCAAACGTCGGCAGTAGGAGAAAAACTGTTTTTT

j_gene: TRBJ1-2
abundance: -
v_gene: TRBV5-6
d_gene: -
CDR3aa: CASSDPLGAQRAYGYTF
CDR3nt: TGTGCCAGCAGCGACCCCTTGGGAGCTCAAAGGGCCTATGGCTACACCTTC

j_gene: TRBJ2-7
abundance: -
v_gene: TRBV15
d_gene: -
CDR3aa: CATSRGRGNEQYF
CDR3nt: TGTGCCACCAGCAGAGGCAGGGGAAACGAGCAGTACTTC

j_gene: TRBJ2-5
abundance: -
v_gene: TRBV12-3/TRBV12-4
d_gene: -
CDR3aa: CASSLSMEAGETQYF
CDR3nt: TGTGCCAGCAGTTTATCTATGGAGGCGGGGGAGACCCAGTACTTC

j_gene: TRBJ1-6
abundance: -
v_gene: TRBV6-1
d_gene: -
CDR3aa: CASSSDGTGLNSPLHF
CDR3nt: TGTGCCAGCAGCTCCGACGGGACCGGTTTAAATTCACCCCTCCACTTT

j_gene: TRBJ2-2
abundance: -
v_gene: TRBV7-8
d_gene: TRBD1
CDR3aa: CASTQLPGQGLAGELFF
CDR3nt: TGTGCCAGCACCCAATTACCCGGACAGGGGTTGGCCGGGGAGCTGTTTTTT

j_gene: TRBJ1-2
abundance: few
v_gene: TRBV7-2
d_gene: -
CDR3aa: CASSLFAQNYGYTF
CDR3nt: TGTGCCAGCAGCTTATTCGCACAGAACTATGGCTACACCTTC

j_gene: TRBJ2-1
abundance: -
v_gene: TRBV4-1
d_gene: -
CDR3aa: CASSQDPASLGPELF
CDR3nt: TGCGCCAGCAGCCAAGATCCCGCTAGTCTAGGGCCTGAGCTCTTC

j_gene: TRBJ1-1
abundance: many
v_gene: TRBV19
d_gene: -
CDR3aa: CASRIMGNTEAFF
CDR3nt: TGTGCCAGCCGTATAATGGGGAACACTGAAGCTTTCTTT